Included here is one T cell receptor (beta chain) sequence, with context. Its matching antigen is unknown. This sample was included in a study of post-analysis software for immune sequencing data. Deletions cut 5 bases from V and 6 bases from J, with 14 bases between. The CDR3 consists of 13 residues. The germline gives CDR1 SGHTA, CDR2 FQGNSA. Unique molecular identifiers were present in the TCR beta cDNA libraries. Each batch of roughly 0.95 to 10 million T cells produced 500,000 to 600,000 cDNA molecules. TCRdb re-analysed the PCR reads in MiXCR, keeping a single row per CDR3 protein. The table includes approximately 660,000 distinct CDR3 sequences, 55% to 60% detected once. Study results and caveats: The normalized Chao1 diversity of multiple sclerosis patients was significantly lower than that of controls. Controls had lower frequencies than patients of four or five TRBV segments, which included TRBV5-6, TRBV5-1 and TRBV20-1.

The TCR originated in a girl aged 2-10 years with multiple sclerosis. The V gene is TRBV7-2, the J gene TRBJ2-7; D not certain. The sequencing sample was made of blood. The CDR3: CASSLRSRSEQYF. The CDR3 DNA reads as TGTGCCAGCAGCCTACGGTCCCGGAGCGAGCAGTACTTC.